The rows below give T cell receptor beta chains drawn from one sample of a study of control samples from healthy donors and cancer patients. Sequencing used immunoSEQ multiplex PCR; TCRdb keeps in-frame clones, though not all of them. The repertoire consists of tens of thousands of clones, with 88% occurring once and the leading ten covering around 14%. Sample: blood. Receptor source: a woman in her 70s in good health. Each CDR3 is given with its conserved first and last residue. The order of the fields is V gene, J gene, D gene, clone size, CDR3 protein, CDR3 DNA. A D gene is named only where the DNA matches it firmly. Clone size is given for some rows only: seen once, a few or many times, or a class if the clone is expanded.

>TRBV27|TRBJ1-1|.|once
CASSLNGLNTEAFF
TGTGCCAGCAGTTTAAACGGATTGAACACTGAAGCTTTCTTT
>TRBV6-5|TRBJ1-4|.|.
CASSYRVATNEKLFF
TGTGCCAGCAGTTACAGGGTTGCAACTAATGAAAAACTGTTTTTT
>TRBV4-3|TRBJ2-7|.|.
CASSQDEGREQYF
TGCGCCAGCAGCCAAGATGAAGGACGCGAGCAGTACTTC
>TRBV29-1|TRBJ2-1|TRBD2|.
CSVILLAGISHSYNEQFF
TGCAGCGTTATTCTCCTAGCGGGGATATCACACTCCTACAATGAGCAGTTCTTC
>TRBV12-3/TRBV12-4|TRBJ2-1|.|once
CASSLDVIGEQFF
TGTGCCAGCAGTTTAGACGTGATCGGGGAGCAGTTCTTC
>TRBV9|TRBJ2-6|TRBD1|.
CASSGSLTGSGANVLTF
TGTGCCAGCAGCGGAAGCCTGACAGGGAGTGGGGCCAACGTCCTGACTTTC
>TRBV27|TRBJ2-3|TRBD1|.
CASSLDRGSVADTQYF
TGTGCCAGCAGTTTAGACAGGGGGTCTGTTGCAGATACGCAGTATTTT
>TRBV5-1|TRBJ2-3|.|.
CASSPKDYPLDTQYF
TGCGCCAGCAGCCCTAAGGACTATCCCCTAGATACGCAGTATTTT
>TRBV3-1/TRBV3-2|TRBJ1-4|.|.
CASSQDLGAFEKLFF
TGTGCCAGCAGCCAAGATTTGGGGGCATTTGAAAAACTGTTTTTT
>TRBV7-9|TRBJ1-2|.|.
CASSLAAGGAGYGYTF
TGTGCCAGCAGCTTAGCGGCGGGGGGCGCGGGCTATGGCTACACCTTC
>TRBV3-1/TRBV3-2|TRBJ1-1|.|.
CASSQVQGNTEAFF
TGTGCCAGCAGCCAAGTCCAGGGCAACACTGAAGCTTTCTTT
>TRBV6-5|TRBJ1-2|.|.
CVLSTPFYGYTF
TGTGTCCTATCGACACCCTTCTATGGCTACACCTTC
>TRBV6-5|TRBJ1-5|.|.
CASSYSSQGWPQHF
TGTGCCAGCAGTTACTCGAGTCAGGGTTGGCCCCAGCATTTT
>TRBV12-3/TRBV12-4|TRBJ2-4|TRBD2|.
CASSYSSGDIQYF
TGTGCCAGCAGTTACAGTAGCGGGGACATTCAGTACTTC
>TRBV3-1/TRBV3-2|TRBJ1-4|TRBD1|.
CASSPRGFGARSEKLFF
TGTGCCAGCAGCCCCAGGGGGTTCGGGGCCCGGAGTGAAAAACTGTTTTTT
>TRBV30|TRBJ2-5|.|.
CAWSAGTRETQYF
TGTGCCTGGAGTGCCGGCACGAGAGAGACCCAGTACTTC
>TRBV27|TRBJ1-6|.|.
CATSPNAAGSPLHF
TGTGCCACCTCTCCAAATGCGGCAGGCTCACCCCTCCACTTT
>TRBV9|TRBJ1-1|TRBD1|once
CASSGGPGQGPNTEAFF
TGTGCCAGCAGCGGAGGACCGGGACAGGGTCCTAACACTGAAGCTTTCTTT
>TRBV19|TRBJ1-6|.|.
CASRTGTNNSPLHF
TGTGCCAGTAGAACAGGGACTAATAATTCACCCCTCCACTTT
>TRBV7-7|TRBJ2-5|TRBD2|.
CASSPGLAGGQETQYF
TGTGCTAGCAGCCCGGGACTAGCGGGAGGGCAAGAGACCCAGTACTTC
>TRBV11-3|TRBJ2-1|.|.
CASSLELGPYNEQFF
TGTGCCAGCAGCTTAGAACTAGGTCCGTACAATGAGCAGTTCTTC
>TRBV4-3|TRBJ2-2|.|.
CASSQVSQGIPGELFF
TGCGCCAGCAGCCAAGTTTCACAGGGAATCCCCGGGGAGCTGTTTTTT
>TRBV20-1|TRBJ1-1|.|.
CSASYSGGGIEAFF
TGCAGTGCTAGTTACAGCGGGGGAGGTATTGAAGCTTTCTTT
>TRBV4-3|TRBJ2-5|.|.
CASSQGAGGVQETQYF
TGCGCCAGCAGCCAGGGGGCAGGGGGGGTTCAAGAGACCCAGTACTTC
>TRBV7-8|TRBJ1-1|.|.
CASSLDTNPNTEAFF
TGTGCCAGCAGCTTAGATACAAACCCGAACACTGAAGCTTTCTTT
>TRBV6-4|TRBJ2-3|.|.
CASSDSIKGGTDTQYF
TGTGCCAGCAGTGACTCGATAAAAGGGGGCACAGATACGCAGTATTTT
>TRBV16|TRBJ1-6|.|few
CASSLGQLPSPLHF
TGTGCCAGCAGCCTCGGACAGCTTCCTTCACCCCTCCACTTT
>TRBV6-5|TRBJ2-7|TRBD1|.
CASSSRTGTYEQYF
TGTGCCAGCAGTTCCCGGACAGGTACCTACGAGCAGTACTTC
>TRBV9|TRBJ1-1|.|.
CASSVGGQLNTEAFF
TGTGCCAGCAGCGTAGGGGGACAACTGAACACTGAAGCTTTCTTT
>TRBV27|TRBJ2-3|.|.
CASSRGTSLDTQYF
TGTGCCAGCAGCCGAGGGACCTCACTCGATACGCAGTATTTT
>TRBV3-1/TRBV3-2|TRBJ1-2|.|.
CASSQALDYGYTF
TGTGCCAGCAGCCAAGCTCTAGATTATGGCTACACCTTC
>TRBV29-1|TRBJ1-1|.|.
CSVRDTEAFF
TGCAGCGTGAGGGACACTGAAGCTTTCTTT
>TRBV2|TRBJ1-1|.|.
CASSVDGYEAFF
TGTGCCAGCAGTGTAGACGGATATGAAGCTTTCTTT
>TRBV4-2|TRBJ2-6|.|.
CASSQAGLSGANVLTF
TGTGCCAGCAGCCAAGCGGGACTTTCGGGGGCCAACGTCCTGACTTTC
>TRBV7-6|TRBJ2-7|TRBD2|.
CASSRSGGSSYEQYF
TGTGCCAGCAGCCGCTCGGGCGGGAGCTCCTACGAGCAGTACTTC
>TRBV6-2/TRBV6-3|TRBJ1-1|.|.
CASSRAAGTEAFF
TGTGCCAGCAGTCGGGCAGCAGGCACTGAAGCTTTCTTT
>TRBV6-1|TRBJ1-1|.|.
CASSEALRRVGTEAFF
TGTGCCAGCAGTGAAGCGCTTCGGAGGGTGGGCACTGAAGCTTTCTTT
>TRBV24-1|TRBJ1-6|TRBD1|.
CVTSAGQGNSPLHF
TGTGTCACCAGTGCGGGACAGGGTAATTCACCCCTCCACTTT
>TRBV10-2|TRBJ1-2|.|.
CASSERVMDGYTF
TGCGCCAGCAGTGAGAGGGTTATGGATGGCTACACCTTC